This T cell receptor beta chain was recovered during a study of T cells in severe cutaneous drug reactions. Study summary: Patients were recruited from Taiwan, Thailand and Europe between 2011 and 2018.

The iRepertoire multiplex PCR system with TCR subtype-specific primers built both bulk and single-cell libraries. Roughly 100-550 ng of RNA per sample was bulk library input. TCRdb re-called the multiplex PCR reads; one entry per CDR3 protein, DNA not given. The table lists approximately 20,000 distinct CDR3 sequences. Points on this clonotype: No antigen is known for it.

The patients sequenced had a carbamazepine-induced Stevens-Johnson syndrome or toxic epidermal necrolysis reaction. The CDR3 runs to 14 residues. CDR1 is MGHRA, CDR2 YSYEKL, per germline. Broader study findings: In carbamazepine-induced Stevens-Johnson syndrome or toxic epidermal necrolysis, TRBV12-4 averaged around 29% in blister cells and around 5% in PBMC. All seven CBZ-SJS/TEN blister samples shared a public TCRbeta CDR3 at mean roughly 14%.

V usage is TRBV4-1 and J usage is TRBJ2-7. The sequencing input was PBMCs. The source is a human donor with toxic epidermal necrolysis, a severe cutaneous drug reaction. Here the CDR3 reads CASTLTGGSYEQYF.